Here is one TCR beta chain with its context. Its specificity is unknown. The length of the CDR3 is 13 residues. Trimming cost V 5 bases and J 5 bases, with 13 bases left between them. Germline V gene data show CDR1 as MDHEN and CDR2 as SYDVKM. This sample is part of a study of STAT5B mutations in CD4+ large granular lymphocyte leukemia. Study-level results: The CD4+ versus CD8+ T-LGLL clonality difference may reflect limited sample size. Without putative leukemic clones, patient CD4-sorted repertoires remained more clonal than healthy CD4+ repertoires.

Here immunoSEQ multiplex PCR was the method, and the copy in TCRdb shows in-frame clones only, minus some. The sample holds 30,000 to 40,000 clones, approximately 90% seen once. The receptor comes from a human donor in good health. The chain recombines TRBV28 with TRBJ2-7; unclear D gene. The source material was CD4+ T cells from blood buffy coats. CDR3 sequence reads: CASSRVSIHEQYF. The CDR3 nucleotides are TGTGCCAGCAGTCGAGTTAGCATCCACGAGCAGTACTTC.